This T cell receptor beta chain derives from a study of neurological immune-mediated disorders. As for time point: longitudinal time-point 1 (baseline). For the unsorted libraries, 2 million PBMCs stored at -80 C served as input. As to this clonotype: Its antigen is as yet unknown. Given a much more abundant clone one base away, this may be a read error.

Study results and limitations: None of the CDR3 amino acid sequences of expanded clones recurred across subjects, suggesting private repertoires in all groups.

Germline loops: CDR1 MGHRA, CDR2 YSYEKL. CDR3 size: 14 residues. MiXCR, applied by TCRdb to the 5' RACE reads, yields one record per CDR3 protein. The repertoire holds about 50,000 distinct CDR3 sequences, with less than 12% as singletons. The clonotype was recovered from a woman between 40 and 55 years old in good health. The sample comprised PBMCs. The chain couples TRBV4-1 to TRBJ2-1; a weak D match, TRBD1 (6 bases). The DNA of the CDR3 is TGCGCCAACAGCCCCTCCTATGGACAGTCGGAGCAGTTCTTC. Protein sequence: CANSPSYGQSEQFF.